The 20 T cell receptor beta chains presented below share a single source sample, sequenced in a study of regulatory T cells in long-lasting Graves disease. Documented time point: persistent/refractory GD, antithyroid drugs over 5 years with positive TRAb. Researchers made the TCR library from RNA that was extracted from PBMCs. Building the TCR beta libraries relied on iRepertoire HTBI primers, and CDR3 regions underwent Arm-PCR. Using its own MiXCR run on the multiplex PCR reads, TCRdb lists one record per CDR3 protein. The sample lists more than 650,000 distinct CDR3 sequences; about 32% were seen once. This specimen consisted of peripheral blood mononuclear cells (PBMCs), obtained when the disease was refractory, from a patient treated with antithyroid drugs. All receptors derive from a female donor with Graves disease.

Worth noting for this clonotype: This clone may be a read error of a much larger clone one base away. Since no conserved phenylalanine or tryptophan closes the CDR3, a read error is the likely cause. The genes are TRBV11-2 and TRBJ2-7, with TRBD1 as a possible D gene (6 bases). Per germline, CDR1 SGHAT and CDR2 FQNNGV. With 4 bases removed from V and 2 bases from J, the gap between germline ends came to 18 bases. This CDR3 has 16 residues. CDR3 nucleotides: TGTGCCAGCAGCTCTACCCAGGGACACATCGCCTACGAGCAGTACCTC. Translation: CASSSTQGHIAYEQYL.

This clonotype was seen a handful of times. J is TRBJ1-1 and V is TRBV7-9; 9 nucleotides align to TRBD1. CDR3 length: 14 amino acids. V trimming: 5 bases; J trimming: 6 bases; junction bases outside the gene matches: 7. Germline V gene sequence: CDR1 SEHNR, CDR2 FQNEAQ (reference sequence). The CDR3: CASSRNRQGAEAFF. For the CDR3, the DNA is TGTGCCAGCAGCCGAAATCGACAGGGGGCTGAAGCTTTCTTT.

This clonotype was counted once. The V and J genes are TRBV6-5 and TRBJ1-1; 10 bases map to TRBD1. CDR3 length equals 16 residues. Trimming took 2 bases from V and 1 from J; bases not matched to a gene: 4. The germline gives CDR1 MNHEY, CDR2 SVGAGI. CDR3 coding DNA: TGTGCCAGCAGTTACCGGGACAGGGGCGGGAACACTGAAGCTTTCTTT. This translates into CASSYRDRGGNTEAFF.

In this sample, this clonotype turned up many times. V is TRBV28 and J is TRBJ1-5; perhaps TRBD1 as D (5 bases). Germline assignment: CDR1 MDHEN and CDR2 SYDVKM. With 6 bases removed from V and 7 bases from J, the gap between germline ends came to 16 bases. The CDR3 spans 14 residues. In DNA, the CDR3 is TGTGCCAGCAGGTTAGACAGAATGGGACAGCCCCAGCATTTT. Encoded protein: CASRLDRMGQPQHF.

The chain joins TRBV5-1 to TRBJ1-6; 7 nucleotides line up with TRBD1. The CDR3 contains 15 residues. Germline V gene lookup returns CDR1 SGHRS and CDR2 YFSETQ. With V trimmed by 1 base and J by 7 bases, 5 bases remained unmatched. CDR3 region: CASSLPGTENSPLHF. CDR3 sequence (DNA): TGCGCCAGCAGCTTGCCCGGGACAGAGAATTCACCCCTCCACTTT.

This chain connects TRBV27 to TRBJ2-1; 11 positions match TRBD1. J was trimmed by 6 bases and V by 6 bases; bases with no gene match: 4. Germline values: CDR1 MNHEY, CDR2 SMNVEV (reference sequence). CDR3 length: 14 amino acids. The CDR3 region is CASSPGTGGNEQFF. The CDR3 DNA reads TGTGCCAGCAGCCCCGGGACAGGGGGCAATGAGCAGTTCTTC.

V and J are TRBV6-1 and TRBJ2-5; D is perhaps TRBD1 (6 bases). Trimming cost V 6 bases and J 0 bases, with 14 bases left between them. CDR1 MNHNS and CDR2 SASEGT come from the germline V gene. The CDR3 has 15 amino acids. CDR3 residues: CASRGFGTYQETQYF. The CDR3 nucleotides read TGTGCCAGCAGGGGCTTCGGGACATACCAAGAGACCCAGTACTTC.

This clonotype was counted only a few times. The chain carries TRBV7-2 and TRBJ1-2; maybe TRBD1 (5 bases). V lost 5 bases, J lost 9 bases, and 16 bases lay in between. Germline V CDR1 and CDR2: SGHTA, FQGNSA. This CDR3 contains 13 residues. DNA for the CDR3: TGTGCCAGCAGCCCGCCGGGGGAGTATAGCTACACCTTC. Its protein product is CASSPPGEYSYTF.

The chain is built from TRBV4-1 and TRBJ1-2; 9 positions agree with TRBD1. V trimming: 1 base; J trimming: 4 bases; junction bases outside the gene matches: 13. Germline CDR1 MGHRA, CDR2 YSYEKL. The CDR3 consists of 18 residues. CDR3 sequence reads: CASSQVRGGGQGGYGYTF. CDR3 nucleotide sequence: TGCGCCAGCAGCCAAGTCAGGGGGGGGGGACAGGGAGGCTATGGCTACACCTTC.

This clonotype showed up many times. This chain connects TRBV6-2 or TRBV6-3 to TRBJ2-7, with a weak D call TRBD1 (5 bases). V lost 0 bases, J lost 2 bases, and 8 bases lay in between. This CDR3 region has 14 residues. Germline values: CDR1 MNHEY, CDR2 SVGEGT. CDR3 protein: CASSYSAGPYEQYF. As DNA, the CDR3 is TGTGCCAGCAGTTACTCTGCAGGGCCCTACGAGCAGTACTTC.

This clonotype was seen a few times. The chain is built from TRBV28 and TRBJ1-1, with D possibly matching TRBD1 (5 bases). Between the trimmed V and J ends, which lost 8 bases and 1 base, there was a span of 8 bases. The CDR3 length is 12 residues. Germline loops: CDR1 MDHEN, CDR2 SYDVKM. CDR3 DNA sequence: TGTGCCAGCGGGGACGGGAACACTGAAGCTTTCTTT. Protein product: CASGDGNTEAFF.

This clonotype was counted ten times or more. The rearrangement links TRBV12-3 or TRBV12-4 to TRBJ1-1, with D hard to call. The CDR3 consists of 14 residues. V was cut by 6 bases and J by 1 base, with 12 bases left in between. This chain's CDR3 is CASRGPVSNTEAFF. DNA of the CDR3: TGTGCCAGCAGAGGACCAGTTTCGAACACTGAAGCTTTCTTT.

At least ten counts were recorded for this clonotype. This chain connects TRBV2 to TRBJ1-1; tentative D call: TRBD1 (5 bases). The V and J ends lost 7 bases and 6 bases respectively, with 18 bases between them. The CDR3 is 14 amino acids. The germline V gene encodes CDR1 SNHLY and CDR2 FYNNEI. The CDR3 DNA sequence: TGTGCCAGCACGCGCCTGGGGGAGTACGCTGAAGCTTTCTTT. Translating gives CASTRLGEYAEAFF.

This clonotype was recorded many times. The chain recombines TRBV28 with TRBJ1-2, with D possibly matching TRBD1 (6 bases). Trimming removed 3 bases at V and 3 bases at J, with 8 bases between. The V gene's germline CDR1 is MDHEN and CDR2 SYDVKM. The CDR3 sequence is 13 residues long. The CDR3 DNA is TGTGCCAGCAGTTTCAACAGGGACTATGGCTACACCTTC. This sequence encodes CASSFNRDYGYTF.

There are many counts of this clonotype. The rearrangement uses TRBV27 and TRBJ2-5; no clear D. Trimming pared 8 bases from V and 0 bases from J, leaving 16 bases between. The CDR3 extends over 15 amino acids. Germline CDR1 is MNHEY and CDR2 is SMNVEV (reference sequence). CDR3 DNA sequence: TGTGCCAGCCACGCGGCCCTGGGCAACCAAGAGACCCAGTACTTC. It specifies CASHAALGNQETQYF.

This clonotype was observed a few times. This chain joins TRBV5-1 and TRBJ1-4, with a possible D match to TRBD1 (6 bases). The CDR3 has 16 residues. Trimming removed 4 bases at V and 10 bases at J, with 23 bases between. Looked up from germline, CDR1 is SGHRS and CDR2 is YFSETQ. CDR3 in DNA: TGCGCCAGCAGCGACCCAGGGGAGGCAGAATACGGAAAACTGTTTTTT. Its translation: CASSDPGEAEYGKLFF. Full variable domain (outside the CDR3, taken from reference TRBV5-1 and TRBJ1-4): KAGVTQTPRYLIKTRGQQVTLSCSPISGHRSVSWYQQTPGQGLQFLFEYFSETQRNKGNFPGRFSGRQFSNSRSEMNVSTLELGDSALYLCASSDPGEAEYGKLFFGSGTQLSVL.

Only a few counts were recorded for this clonotype. This chain joins TRBV11-3 and TRBJ2-5; 13 nucleotides agree with TRBD2. Germline V gives CDR1 SGHNT, CDR2 YENEEA. The CDR3 spans 16 residues. V trimming: 4 bases; J trimming: 2 bases; junction bases outside the gene matches: 4. DNA of the CDR3: TGTGCCAGCAGCTCGGGGACTAGCGGGAATCAAGAGACCCAGTACTTC. Translation: CASSSGTSGNQETQYF.

As regards this clonotype: A much larger clone sits a single nucleotide away, making a read error possible. V is TRBV28 and J is TRBJ1-5, with D possibly TRBD1 on 5 matching bases. CDR1 MDHEN and CDR2 SYDVKM come from the germline V gene. The CDR3 consists of 16 residues. The CDR3 DNA reads as TGTACCAGCAACCCACGCACGGGACTGGGCAATCAGCCCCAGCATTTT. Its translation: CTSNPRTGLGNQPQHF.

A remark on this clonotype: Given a much more abundant clone one base away, this may be a read error. The CDR3 DNA reads as TGTGCCAGCAGTGGACAGGACAGGGGGCTTTATGGCTACACCTTC. Residues: CASSGQDRGLYGYTF. The gene calls are TRBV27 and TRBJ1-2, with 11 bases that match TRBD1. V lost 5 bases to trimming and J lost 5 bases; unmatched junction nucleotides: 7. This CDR3 has 15 amino acids. Germline V gene lookup returns CDR1 MNHEY and CDR2 SMNVEV (reference sequence).

This clonotype showed up many times. V usage is TRBV2 and J usage is TRBJ1-5, with a weak D call TRBD1 (6 bases). Germline assignment: CDR1 SNHLY and CDR2 FYNNEI. V was cut by 3 bases and J by 3 bases, with 12 bases left in between. The CDR3 runs to 15 residues. The CDR3 region is CASSDRGLNNQPQHF. Written as DNA, the CDR3 is TGTGCCAGCAGTGACAGGGGTTTAAACAATCAGCCCCAGCATTTT.